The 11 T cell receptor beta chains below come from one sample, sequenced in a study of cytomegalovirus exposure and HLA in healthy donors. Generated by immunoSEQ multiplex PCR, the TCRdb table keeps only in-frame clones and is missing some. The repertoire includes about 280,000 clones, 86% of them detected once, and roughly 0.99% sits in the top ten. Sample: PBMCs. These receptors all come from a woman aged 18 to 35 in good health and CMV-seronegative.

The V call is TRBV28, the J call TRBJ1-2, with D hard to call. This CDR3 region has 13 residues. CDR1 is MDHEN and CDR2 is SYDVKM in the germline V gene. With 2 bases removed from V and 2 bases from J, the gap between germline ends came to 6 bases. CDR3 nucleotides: TGTGCCAGCAGTTTAGACGGGAACTATGGCTACACCTTC. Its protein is CASSLDGNYGYTF.

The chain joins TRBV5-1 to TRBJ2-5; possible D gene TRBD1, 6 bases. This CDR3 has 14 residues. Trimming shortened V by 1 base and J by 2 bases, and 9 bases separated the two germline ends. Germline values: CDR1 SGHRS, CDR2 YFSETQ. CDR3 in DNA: TGCGCCAGCAGCTTGAGTACAGGGCAAGAGACCCAGTACTTC. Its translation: CASSLSTGQETQYF.

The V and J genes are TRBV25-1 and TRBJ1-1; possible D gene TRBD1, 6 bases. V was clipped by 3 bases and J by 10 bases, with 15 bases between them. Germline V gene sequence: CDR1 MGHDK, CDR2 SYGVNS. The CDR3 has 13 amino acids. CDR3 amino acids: CASSEYPGEGAFF. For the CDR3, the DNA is TGTGCCAGCAGTGAGTATCCAGGGGAAGGAGCTTTCTTT.

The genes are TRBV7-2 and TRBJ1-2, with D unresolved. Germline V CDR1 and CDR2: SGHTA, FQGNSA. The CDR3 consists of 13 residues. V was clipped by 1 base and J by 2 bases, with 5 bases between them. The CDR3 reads CASSLDQNYGYTF. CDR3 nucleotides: TGTGCCAGCAGCTTAGATCAGAACTATGGCTACACCTTC.

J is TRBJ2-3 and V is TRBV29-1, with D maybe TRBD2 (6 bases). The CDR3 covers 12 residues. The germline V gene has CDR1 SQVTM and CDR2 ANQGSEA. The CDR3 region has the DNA TGCAGGGCCTGGAGCGGGACAGATACGCAGTATTTT. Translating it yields CRAWSGTDTQYF.

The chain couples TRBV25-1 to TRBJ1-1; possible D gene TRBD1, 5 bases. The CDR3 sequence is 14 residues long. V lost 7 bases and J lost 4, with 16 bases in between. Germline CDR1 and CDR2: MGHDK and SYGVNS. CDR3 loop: CASIPTGGRTEAFF. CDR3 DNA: TGTGCCAGCATCCCTACAGGAGGGCGCACTGAAGCTTTCTTT.

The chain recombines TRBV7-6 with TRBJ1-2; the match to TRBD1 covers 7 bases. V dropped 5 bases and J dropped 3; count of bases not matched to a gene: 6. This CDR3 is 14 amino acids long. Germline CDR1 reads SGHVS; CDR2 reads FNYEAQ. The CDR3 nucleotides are TGTGCCAGCAGCAAAGGGGGCGCGGACTATGGCTACACCTTC. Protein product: CASSKGGADYGYTF.

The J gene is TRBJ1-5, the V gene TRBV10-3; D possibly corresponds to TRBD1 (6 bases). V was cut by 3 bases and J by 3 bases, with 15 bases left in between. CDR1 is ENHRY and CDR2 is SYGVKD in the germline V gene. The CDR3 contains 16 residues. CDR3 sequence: CAISEFGGPYNQPQHF. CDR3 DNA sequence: TGTGCCATCAGTGAATTCGGGGGGCCGTACAATCAGCCCCAGCATTTT.

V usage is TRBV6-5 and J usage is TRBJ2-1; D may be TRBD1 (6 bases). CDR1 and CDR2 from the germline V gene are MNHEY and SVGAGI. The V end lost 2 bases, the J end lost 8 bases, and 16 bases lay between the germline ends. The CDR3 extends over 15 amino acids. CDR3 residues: CASSYGGPLWDEQFF. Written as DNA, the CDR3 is TGTGCCAGCAGTTACGGGGGCCCTCTTTGGGATGAGCAGTTCTTC.

CDR3 DNA sequence: TGTGCCAGCAGTTCAAGCGACAGGGTCTGGGCAGATACGCAGTATTTT. Translation gives CASSSSDRVWADTQYF. The rearrangement joins TRBV7-9 to TRBJ2-3, with TRBD1 matching over 7 bases. V trimming: 6 bases; J trimming: 4 bases; junction bases outside the gene matches: 13. Looked up from germline, CDR1 is SEHNR and CDR2 is FQNEAQ (reference sequence). The CDR3 has 16 residues. Filled out from reference TRBV7-9 and TRBJ2-3, the complete variable domain reads DTGVSQNPRHKITKRGQNVTFRCDPISEHNRLYWYRQTLGQGPEFLTYFQNEAQLEKSRLLSDRFSAERPKGSFSTLEIQRTEQGDSAMYLCASSSSDRVWADTQYFGPGTRLTVL.

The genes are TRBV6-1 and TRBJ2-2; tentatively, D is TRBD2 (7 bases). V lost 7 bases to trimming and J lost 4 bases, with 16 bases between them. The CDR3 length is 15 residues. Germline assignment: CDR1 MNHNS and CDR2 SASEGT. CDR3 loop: CASTLGGGGTGELFF. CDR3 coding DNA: TGTGCCAGCACCCTGGGAGGGGGGGGCACCGGGGAGCTGTTTTTT.